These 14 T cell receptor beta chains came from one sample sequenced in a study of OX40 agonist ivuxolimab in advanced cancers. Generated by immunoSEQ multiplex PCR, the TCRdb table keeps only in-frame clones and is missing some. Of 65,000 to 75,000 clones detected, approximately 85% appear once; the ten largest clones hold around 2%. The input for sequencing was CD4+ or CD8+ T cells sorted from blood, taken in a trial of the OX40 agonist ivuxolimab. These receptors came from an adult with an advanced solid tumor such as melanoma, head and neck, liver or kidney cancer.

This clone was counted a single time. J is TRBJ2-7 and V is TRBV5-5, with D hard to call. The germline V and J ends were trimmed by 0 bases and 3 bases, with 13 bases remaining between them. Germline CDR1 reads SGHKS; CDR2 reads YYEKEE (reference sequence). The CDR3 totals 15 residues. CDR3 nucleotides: TGTGCCAGCAGCTTGGAAGGGATGGGATACTACGAGCAGTACTTC. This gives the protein CASSLEGMGYYEQYF.

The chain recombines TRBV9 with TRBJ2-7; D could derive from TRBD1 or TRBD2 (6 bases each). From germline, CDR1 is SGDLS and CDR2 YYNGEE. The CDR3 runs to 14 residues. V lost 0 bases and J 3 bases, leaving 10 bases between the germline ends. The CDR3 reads CASSVAGAGYEQYF. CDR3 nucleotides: TGTGCCAGCAGCGTAGCGGGGGCCGGCTACGAGCAGTACTTC. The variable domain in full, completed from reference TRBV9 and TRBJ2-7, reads DSGVTQTPKHLITATGQRVTLRCSPRSGDLSVYWYQQSLDQGLQFLIQYYNGEERAKGNILERFSAQQFPDLHSELNLSSLELGDSALYFCASSVAGAGYEQYFGPGTRLTVT.

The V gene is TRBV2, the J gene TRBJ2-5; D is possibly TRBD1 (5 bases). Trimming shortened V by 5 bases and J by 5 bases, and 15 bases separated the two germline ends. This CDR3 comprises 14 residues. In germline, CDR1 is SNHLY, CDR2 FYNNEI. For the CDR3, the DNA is TGTGCCAGCAGTCCCAGGGCCTTCGGGGAGACCCAGTACTTC. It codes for CASSPRAFGETQYF.

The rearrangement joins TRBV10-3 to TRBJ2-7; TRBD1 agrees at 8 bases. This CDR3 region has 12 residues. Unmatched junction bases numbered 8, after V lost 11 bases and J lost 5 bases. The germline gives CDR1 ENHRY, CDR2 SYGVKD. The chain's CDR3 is CAVQGAMDEQYF. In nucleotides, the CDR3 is TGTGCCGTCCAGGGGGCGATGGACGAGCAGTACTTC.

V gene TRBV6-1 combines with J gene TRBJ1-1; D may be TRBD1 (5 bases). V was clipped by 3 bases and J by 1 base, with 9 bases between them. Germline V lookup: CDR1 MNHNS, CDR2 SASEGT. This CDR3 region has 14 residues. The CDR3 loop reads CASSDSGANTEAFF. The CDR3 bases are TGTGCCAGCAGTGATTCCGGGGCGAACACTGAAGCTTTCTTT.

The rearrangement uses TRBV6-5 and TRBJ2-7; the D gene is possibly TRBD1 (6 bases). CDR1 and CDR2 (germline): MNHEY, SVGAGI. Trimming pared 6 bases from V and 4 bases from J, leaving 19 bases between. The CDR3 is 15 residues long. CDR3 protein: CASRPIDRKGYEQYF. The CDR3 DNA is TGTGCCAGCAGACCCATAGACAGGAAAGGGTACGAGCAGTACTTC.

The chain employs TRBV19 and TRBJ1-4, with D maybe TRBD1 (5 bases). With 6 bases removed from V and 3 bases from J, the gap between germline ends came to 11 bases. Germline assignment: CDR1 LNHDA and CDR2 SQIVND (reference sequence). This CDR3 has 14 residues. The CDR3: CASSLGGANEKLFF. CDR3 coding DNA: TGTGCCAGTAGCCTGGGGGGTGCTAATGAAAAACTGTTTTTT.

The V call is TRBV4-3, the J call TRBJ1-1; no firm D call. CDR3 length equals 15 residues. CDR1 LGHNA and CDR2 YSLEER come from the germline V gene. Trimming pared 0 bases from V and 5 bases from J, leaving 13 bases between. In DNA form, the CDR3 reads TGCGCCAGCAGCCAAGAAATTACGGCTCCGACTGAAGCTTTCTTT. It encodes CASSQEITAPTEAFF.

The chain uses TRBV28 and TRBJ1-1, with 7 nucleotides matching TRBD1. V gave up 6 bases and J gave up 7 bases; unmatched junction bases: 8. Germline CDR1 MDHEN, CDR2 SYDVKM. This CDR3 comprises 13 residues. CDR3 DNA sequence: TGTGCCAGCAGGCTACAGGGGTCCAGTGAAGCTTTCTTT. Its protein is CASRLQGSSEAFF.

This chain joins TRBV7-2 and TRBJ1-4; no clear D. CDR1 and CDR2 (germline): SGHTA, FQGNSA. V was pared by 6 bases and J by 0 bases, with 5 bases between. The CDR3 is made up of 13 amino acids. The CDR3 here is CASSIATNEKLFF. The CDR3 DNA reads TGTGCCAGCAGTATAGCAACTAATGAAAAACTGTTTTTT.

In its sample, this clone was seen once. CDR3 protein: CASSSDRDGTQYF. CDR3 nucleotides: TGTGCCAGCAGCTCGGACAGGGACGGGACCCAGTACTTC. The chain combines TRBV11-1 with TRBJ2-5; 8 bases are a match to TRBD1. CDR1 SGHAT and CDR2 FQDESV come from the germline V gene (reference sequence). The CDR3 consists of 13 residues. Germline trimming cut 4 bases from V and 7 bases from J; bases unmatched to any gene: 5.

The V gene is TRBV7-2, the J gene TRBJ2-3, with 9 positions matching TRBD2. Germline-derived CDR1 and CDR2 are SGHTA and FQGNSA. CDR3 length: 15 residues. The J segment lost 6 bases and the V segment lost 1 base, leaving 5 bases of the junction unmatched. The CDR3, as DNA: TGTGCCAGCAGCTTAGGAGCGGGGGGATGGGATACGCAGTATTTT. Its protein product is CASSLGAGGWDTQYF.

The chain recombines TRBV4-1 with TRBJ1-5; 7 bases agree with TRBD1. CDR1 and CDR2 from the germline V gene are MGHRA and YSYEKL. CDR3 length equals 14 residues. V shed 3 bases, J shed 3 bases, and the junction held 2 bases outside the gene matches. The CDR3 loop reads CASSQGQFNQPQHF. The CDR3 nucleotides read TGCGCCAGCAGCCAGGGACAGTTCAATCAGCCCCAGCATTTT.

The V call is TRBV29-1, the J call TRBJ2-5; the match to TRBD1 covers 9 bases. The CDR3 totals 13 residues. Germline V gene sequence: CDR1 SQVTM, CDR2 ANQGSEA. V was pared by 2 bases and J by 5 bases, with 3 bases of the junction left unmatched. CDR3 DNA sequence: TGCAGCGTTGAACACAGGGGGCGGGAGACCCAGTACTTC. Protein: CSVEHRGRETQYF.